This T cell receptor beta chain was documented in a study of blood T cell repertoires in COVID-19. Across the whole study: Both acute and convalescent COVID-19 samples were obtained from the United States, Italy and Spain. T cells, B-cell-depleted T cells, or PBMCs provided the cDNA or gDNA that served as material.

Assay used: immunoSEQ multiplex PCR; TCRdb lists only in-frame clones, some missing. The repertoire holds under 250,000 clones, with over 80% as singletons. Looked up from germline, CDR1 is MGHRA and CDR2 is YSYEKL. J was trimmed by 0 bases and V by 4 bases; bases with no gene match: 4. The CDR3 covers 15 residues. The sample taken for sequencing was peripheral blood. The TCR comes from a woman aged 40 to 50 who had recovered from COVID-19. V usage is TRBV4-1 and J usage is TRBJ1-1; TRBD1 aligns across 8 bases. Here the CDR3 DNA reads TGCGCCAGCAGCCCAGGACAGGGAATGAACACTGAAGCTTTCTTT. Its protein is CASSPGQGMNTEAFF.